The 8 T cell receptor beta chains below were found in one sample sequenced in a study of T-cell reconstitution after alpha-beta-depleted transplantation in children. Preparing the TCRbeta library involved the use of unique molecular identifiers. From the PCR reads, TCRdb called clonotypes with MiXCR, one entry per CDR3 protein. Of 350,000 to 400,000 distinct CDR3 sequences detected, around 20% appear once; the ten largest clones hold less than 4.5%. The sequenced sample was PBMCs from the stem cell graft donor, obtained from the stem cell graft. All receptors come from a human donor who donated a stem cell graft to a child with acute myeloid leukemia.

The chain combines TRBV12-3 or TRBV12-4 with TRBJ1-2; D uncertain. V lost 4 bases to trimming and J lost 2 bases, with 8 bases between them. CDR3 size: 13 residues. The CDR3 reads CASSYRANYGYTF. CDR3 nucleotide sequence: TGTGCCAGCAGTTACCGGGCCAACTATGGCTACACCTTC.

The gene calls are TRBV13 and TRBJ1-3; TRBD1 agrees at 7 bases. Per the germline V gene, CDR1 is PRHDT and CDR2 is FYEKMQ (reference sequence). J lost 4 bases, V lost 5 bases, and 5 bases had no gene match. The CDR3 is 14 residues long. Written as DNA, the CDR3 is TGTGCCAGCAGCCGTAGACAGGGAGGAAACACCATATATTTT. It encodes CASSRRQGGNTIYF.

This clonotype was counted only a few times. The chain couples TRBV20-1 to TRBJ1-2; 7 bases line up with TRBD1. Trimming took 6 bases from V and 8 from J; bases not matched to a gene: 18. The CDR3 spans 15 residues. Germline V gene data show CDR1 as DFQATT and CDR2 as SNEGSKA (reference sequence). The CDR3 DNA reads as TGCAGTGCCGACCTGACAGGGAAATTGGTAGGCGGCTACACCTTC. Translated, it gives CSADLTGKLVGGYTF.

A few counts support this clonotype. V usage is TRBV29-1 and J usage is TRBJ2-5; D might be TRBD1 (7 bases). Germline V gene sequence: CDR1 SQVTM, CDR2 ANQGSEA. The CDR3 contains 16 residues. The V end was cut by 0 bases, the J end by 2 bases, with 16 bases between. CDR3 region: CSVEDRRGTVQETQYF. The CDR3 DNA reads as TGCAGCGTTGAAGATCGGAGGGGGACAGTACAAGAGACCCAGTACTTC.

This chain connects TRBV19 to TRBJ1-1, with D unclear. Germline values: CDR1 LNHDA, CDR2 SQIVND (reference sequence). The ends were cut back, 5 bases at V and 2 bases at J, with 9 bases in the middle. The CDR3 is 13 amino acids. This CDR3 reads CASSLRANTEAFF. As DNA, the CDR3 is TGTGCCAGTAGTCTGCGGGCCAACACTGAAGCTTTCTTT.

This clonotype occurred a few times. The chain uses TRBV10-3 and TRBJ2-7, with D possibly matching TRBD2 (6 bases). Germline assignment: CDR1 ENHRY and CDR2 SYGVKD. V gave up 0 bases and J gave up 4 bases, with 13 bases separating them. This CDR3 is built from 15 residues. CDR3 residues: CAISESTGARYEQYF. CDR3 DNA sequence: TGTGCCATCAGTGAGTCAACGGGAGCTAGATACGAGCAGTACTTC.

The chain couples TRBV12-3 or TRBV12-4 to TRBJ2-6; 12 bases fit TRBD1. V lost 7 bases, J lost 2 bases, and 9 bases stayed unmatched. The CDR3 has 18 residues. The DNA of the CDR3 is TGTGCCAGCAATACTAGGGGACAGGGGGCTACTGGGGCCAACGTCCTGACTTTC. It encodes CASNTRGQGATGANVLTF.

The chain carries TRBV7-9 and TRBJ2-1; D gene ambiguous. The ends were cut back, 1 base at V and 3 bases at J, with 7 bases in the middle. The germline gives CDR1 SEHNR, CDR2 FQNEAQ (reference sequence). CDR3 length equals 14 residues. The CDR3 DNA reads TGTGCCAGCAGCTTAGAGGTCAGCTACAATGAGCAGTTCTTC. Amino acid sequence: CASSLEVSYNEQFF.